This T cell receptor (beta chain) originates from a study of blood T cell repertoires in COVID-19. As for the study in general: In each case, the material was cDNA or gDNA derived from T cells, B-cell-depleted T cells, or PBMCs.

Produced via immunoSEQ multiplex PCR; TCRdb's table is partial and in-frame only. The sample comprises roughly 200,000 clones, more than 75% of which are singletons, and approximately 5% rests with the top ten. The CDR3 is 16 residues long. The ends were cut back, 4 bases at V and 8 bases at J, with 21 bases in the middle. Germline loops: CDR1 SGHVS, CDR2 FNYEAQ. The chain carries TRBV7-6 and TRBJ2-1, with TRBD2 as a possible D gene (6 bases). The origin of this receptor is a man in his forties with acute COVID-19. Sequencing was carried out using PBMCs or T cells enriched from blood (not recorded which). CDR3 in amino acids: CASSSKTSFWGDEQFF. As DNA, the CDR3 is TGTGCCAGCAGCTCCAAGACTAGTTTCTGGGGGGATGAGCAGTTCTTC.